This is a list of T cell receptor beta chains from one sample in a study of vaccination and CD4 T cells after COVID-19. TCRdb re-analysed the PCR reads in MiXCR, keeping a single row per CDR3 protein. Of about 15,000 distinct CDR3 sequences in the sample, 33% were seen once. Their antigens are not known. Material: CD4+ T cells from blood, cultured in vitro, obtained after SARS-CoV-2 vaccination. The receptors shown here come from a human donor who had recovered from COVID-19. CDR3s include the opening cysteine and the closing phenylalanine or tryptophan. The D gene is left open where the match is weak. Rows may omit the clone size; those that give it use once, few, many or a size class.

j_call clone_size v_call d_call cdr3_aa cdr3_nt
TRBJ1-1 NA TRBV29-1 NA CSVVRGLVGAFF TGCAGCGTTGTAAGAGGTTTAGTAGGAGCTTTCTTT
TRBJ2-5 few TRBV27 NA CASPPRKTQYF TGTGCCAGCCCTCCAAGGAAGACCCAGTACTTC
TRBJ1-1 NA TRBV25-1 NA CASSEYPTNTEAFF TGTGCCAGCAGTGAATATCCCACGAACACTGAAGCTTTCTTT
TRBJ1-6 NA TRBV29-1 NA CSVRARGNSPLHF TGCAGTGTCCGGGCGCGTGGGAATTCACCCCTCCACTTT
TRBJ1-5 few TRBV6-4 NA CASSENSGSNQPQHF TGTGCCAGCAGTGAAAACAGCGGAAGCAATCAGCCCCAGCATTTT
TRBJ1-5 NA TRBV20-1 NA CSARGDSQPQHF TGCAGTGCTAGAGGAGACAGTCAGCCCCAGCATTTT
TRBJ1-2 medium-sized TRBV24-1 NA CATSDSYRARSYTF TGTGCCACCAGTGACTCATACAGGGCCAGAAGCTACACCTTC
TRBJ2-7 NA TRBV7-8 NA CASSALFWWEAYEQYF TGTGCCAGCAGCGCCCTTTTTTGGTGGGAGGCCTACGAGCAGTACTTC
TRBJ1-6 few TRBV28 TRBD1 CASSRQGHNSPLHF TGTGCCAGCAGTCGACAGGGACATAATTCACCCCTCCACTTT
TRBJ1-2 few TRBV27 NA CASSSFFPGGLNGYTF TGTGCCAGCAGTTCCTTTTTCCCTGGGGGATTAAACGGCTACACCTTC
TRBJ2-3 NA TRBV28 NA CASSLGHTQYF TGTGCCAGCAGTTTGGGGCACACGCAGTATTTT
TRBJ1-2 NA TRBV7-2 NA CASSLPHRESYGYTF TGTGCCAGCAGCTTGCCCCACAGGGAGAGCTATGGCTACACCTTC
TRBJ1-2 medium-sized TRBV6-5 NA CASSYQGAAGYTF TGTGCCAGCAGTTACCAGGGTGCGGCTGGCTACACCTTC
TRBJ2-3 few TRBV7-9 TRBD1 CASSPRTGQNTDTQYF TGTGCCAGCAGCCCCCGGACAGGGCAAAACACAGATACGCAGTATTTT
TRBJ1-2 few TRBV19 NA CASSIVGRIHGYTF TGTGCCAGTAGTATAGTCGGCCGCATCCATGGCTACACCTTC
TRBJ1-5 few TRBV24-1 NA CATSVGNQPQHF TGTGCCACCAGTGTTGGCAATCAGCCCCAGCATTTT